This TCR beta chain was identified during a study of OX40 agonist ivuxolimab in advanced cancers. The wider study: Prior therapy, whether anti-PD-1, anti-PD-L1 or anti-CTLA-4, was allowed, and approximately 40% had some.

Study observations and caveats: In CD8+ T cells, expanded clones were on average more numerous than in CD4+.

Trimming removed 1 base from V and 8 bases from J; junction bases left unmatched: 4. The CDR3 runs 15 residues. Germline lookup yields CDR1 SGHVS and CDR2 FNYEAQ. The table lists this clone with a few counts. Its target is not known. Produced via immunoSEQ multiplex PCR; TCRdb's table is partial and in-frame only. The table records about 12,000 clones, roughly four fifths of them present only once. The chain is built from TRBV7-6 and TRBJ2-1; 11 bases match TRBD2. This sequence originates from an adult with an advanced solid tumor such as melanoma, head and neck, liver or kidney cancer. The sample consisted of CD4+ or CD8+ T cells sorted from blood, taken in a trial of the OX40 agonist ivuxolimab. CDR3 in amino acids: CASSLGLAGGHEQFF. Written as DNA, the CDR3 is TGTGCCAGCAGCTTAGGTCTAGCGGGGGGTCATGAGCAGTTCTTC.